These 30 T cell receptor beta chains were all obtained from the same sample, sequenced in a study of T cells in Graves' hyperthyroidism and ophthalmopathy. Amplified TCR beta CDR3 regions derived from RNA transcripts. The HTBI primer set was used in a first-round RT-PCR of the TCR CDR3. TCRdb redid the calling of the multiplex PCR reads with MiXCR, one entry per CDR3 protein. The sample consists of a few hundred thousand distinct CDR3 sequences, roughly 46% of them appearing once. Material: peripheral blood or thyroid tissue (not recorded which). These receptors came from a woman aged 18-35 years with Graves' hyperthyroidism.

This clonotype has a count of ten or more. The rearrangement links TRBV29-1 to TRBJ1-1, with D tentatively TRBD1 (6 bases). Deletions cut 2 bases from V and 3 bases from J, with 10 bases between. This CDR3 is 13 amino acids long. CDR1 SQVTM and CDR2 ANQGSEA come from the germline V gene. CDR3 amino acids: CSVEPTGHTEAFF. In DNA form, the CDR3 reads TGCAGCGTTGAACCAACAGGGCACACTGAAGCTTTCTTT.

This clonotype was picked up many times. The CDR3 protein is CASSLLGVGTEAFF. The DNA of the CDR3 is TGTGCCAGCAGCTTGCTGGGGGTGGGTACTGAAGCTTTCTTT. The V and J genes are TRBV7-9 and TRBJ1-1; D possibly corresponds to TRBD1 (5 bases). Germline values: CDR1 SEHNR, CDR2 FQNEAQ (reference sequence). V dropped 3 bases and J dropped 5 bases, with 13 bases sitting between them. CDR3 length equals 14 residues.

CDR3 coding DNA: TGTGCCAGCAGTTTGGACAGCCTCATGAACACTGAAGCTTTCTTT. This sequence encodes CASSLDSLMNTEAFF. The V call is TRBV6-2 or TRBV6-3, the J call TRBJ1-1; a weak D match, TRBD1 (6 bases). Germline loops: CDR1 MNHEY, CDR2 SVGEGT. The CDR3 totals 15 residues. V was trimmed by 4 bases and J by 0 bases, leaving 12 bases between them.

This clonotype was seen many times. CDR3 nucleotides: TGCAGTGCTATTGAACAGGGAGGCCAGCCCCAGCATTTT. Translated, it gives CSAIEQGGQPQHF. The chain joins TRBV20-1 to TRBJ1-5; possible D gene TRBD1, 6 bases. V was pared by 4 bases and J by 7 bases, with 14 bases between. Per germline, CDR1 DFQATT and CDR2 SNEGSKA (reference sequence). This CDR3 has 13 amino acids.

This clonotype was seen ten or more times. The genes are TRBV20-1 and TRBJ2-7; D is unclear. The V end lost 6 bases, the J end lost 4 bases, and 19 bases lay between the germline ends. Per germline, CDR1 DFQATT and CDR2 SNEGSKA (reference sequence). The CDR3 consists of 14 residues. In DNA, the CDR3 is TGCAGTGCCCCCTCCCCGACGACTGAATACGAGCAGTACTTC. Its protein is CSAPSPTTEYEQYF.

This clonotype has more than one count but fewer than ten. The rearrangement links TRBV19 to TRBJ2-5; 7 bases line up with TRBD2. This CDR3 region has 13 residues. The junction had 9 bases not matched to a gene; V was cut back by 6 bases and J by 8 bases. CDR1 is LNHDA and CDR2 is SQIVND in the germline V gene (reference sequence). Here the CDR3 DNA reads TGTGCCAGTAGGGGTGCGGGAGCCGATACCCAGTACTTC. Protein sequence: CASRGAGADTQYF.

This clonotype has a count of ten or more. This sequence joins TRBV7-9 and TRBJ2-7; 8 bases align to TRBD2. V lost 4 bases and J lost 4; bases outside the gene matches: 15. This CDR3 is 17 amino acids long. Per the germline V gene, CDR1 is SEHNR and CDR2 is FQNEAQ (reference sequence). In nucleotides, the CDR3 is TGTGCCAGCAGCTCGACAGCGAGCGGGAGAAGTAATTACGAGCAGTACTTC. As protein: CASSSTASGRSNYEQYF.

This clonotype was picked up many times. The V call is TRBV6-2 or TRBV6-3, the J call TRBJ1-1; no reliable D call. From germline, CDR1 is MNHEY and CDR2 SVGEGT. V dropped 7 bases and J dropped 3 bases, with 15 bases sitting between them. The CDR3 is 14 residues long. The CDR3 sequence: CASTRGGVDTEAFF. CDR3 bases: TGTGCCAGCACCCGGGGTGGTGTGGACACTGAAGCTTTCTTT.

This chain joins TRBV5-1 and TRBJ2-5; 13 bases align to TRBD2. The CDR3 is 15 residues long. CDR1 is SGHRS and CDR2 is YFSETQ in the germline V gene. The junction had 5 bases not matched to a gene; V was cut back by 4 bases and J by 5 bases. The CDR3 DNA sequence: TGCGCCAGCAGCATCGGACTAGCGGGAGAGGAGACCCAGTACTTC. It yields the protein CASSIGLAGEETQYF. The full variable domain, with the rest looked up from reference TRBV5-1 and TRBJ2-5, is KAGVTQTPRYLIKTRGQQVTLSCSPISGHRSVSWYQQTPGQGLQFLFEYFSETQRNKGNFPGRFSGRQFSNSRSEMNVSTLELGDSALYLCASSIGLAGEETQYFGPGTRLLVL.

This chain links TRBV20-1 with TRBJ1-1; 10 positions match TRBD1. Germline V CDR1 and CDR2: DFQATT, SNEGSKA (reference sequence). The CDR3 has 12 residues. As DNA, the CDR3 is TGCAGGGGGACAGGGGCCAACACTGAAGCTTTCTTT. As protein: CRGTGANTEAFF.

This clonotype was counted ten times or more. This chain uses TRBV20-1 with TRBJ1-1; TRBD1 matches at 7 bases. The ends lost 8 bases at V and 1 base at J; junction bases unmatched: 19. Germline V gene sequence: CDR1 DFQATT, CDR2 SNEGSKA (reference sequence). The CDR3 totals 17 residues. CDR3 nucleotide sequence: TGCAGTACACTAGGGGGTCGGACAGGTCGAACGAACACTGAAGCTTTCTTT. Translated: CSTLGGRTGRTNTEAFF.

This clonotype was detected many times. The chain joins TRBV20-1 to TRBJ1-6, with 7 nucleotides matching TRBD1. The CDR3 length is 15 residues. CDR1 and CDR2 (germline): DFQATT, SNEGSKA (reference sequence). Losses at the gene ends were 6 bases for V and 6 bases for J; bases not matched to a gene: 11. The CDR3 protein is CSASRTGLFNSPLHF. In nucleotides, the CDR3 is TGCAGTGCCAGCAGGACAGGCCTGTTTAATTCACCCCTCCACTTT.

The genes are TRBV12-3 or TRBV12-4 and TRBJ2-6; TRBD2 aligns across 7 bases. The CDR3 is 14 amino acids. The junction had 6 bases not matched to a gene; V was cut back by 5 bases and J by 8 bases. The CDR3 region has the DNA TGTGCCAGCAGTGCGAGCGGGGCGTCCAACGTCCTGACTTTC. Protein sequence: CASSASGASNVLTF.

To note about this clonotype: The junction departs from the called germline gene at one end, perhaps through a read error. This chain joins TRBV2 and TRBJ1-6, with 10 bases lining up with TRBD1. The germline V gene has CDR1 SNHLY and CDR2 FYNNEI. The CDR3 extends over 16 amino acids. The CDR3 bases are TGTGCCAGCAGCGTGACAGGGGGCGCCTACAATTCACCCCTCCACTTT. It specifies CASSVTGGAYNSPLHF.

This chain links TRBV6-5 with TRBJ1-1; weak D call: TRBD1 (5 bases). Germline loops: CDR1 MNHEY, CDR2 SVGAGI. V lost 6 bases and J lost 2, with 10 bases in between. CDR3 length: 13 residues. CDR3 sequence: CASRDDRNTEAFF. DNA for the CDR3: TGTGCCAGCAGGGATGACAGAAACACTGAAGCTTTCTTT.

This clonotype was recorded many times. J is TRBJ2-7 and V is TRBV10-2, with 7 nucleotides matching TRBD1. The CDR3 contains 15 residues. Germline V gene sequence: CDR1 WSHSY, CDR2 SAAADI. Trimming took 6 bases from V and 2 from J; bases not matched to a gene: 10. The CDR3 loop is CASRGTDLPPYEQYF. CDR3 bases: TGCGCCAGCAGGGGGACAGACTTGCCTCCCTACGAGCAGTACTTC.

There are many counts of this clonotype. The chain recombines TRBV2 with TRBJ2-2; 12 nucleotides line up with TRBD2. V trimming: 3 bases; J trimming: 15 bases; junction bases outside the gene matches: 11. CDR3 length: 15 residues. Germline V gene lookup returns CDR1 SNHLY and CDR2 FYNNEI. As DNA, the CDR3 is TGTGCCAGCAGTGATCTGTCTAGCGGGAGGGCCGAGATGTTTTTT. It specifies CASSDLSSGRAEMFF.

The sample holds many counts of this clonotype. This sequence joins TRBV7-9 and TRBJ1-2; D is unclear. The CDR3 is 13 residues long. Looked up from germline, CDR1 is SEHNR and CDR2 is FQNEAQ (reference sequence). V was pared by 1 base and J by 3 bases, with 6 bases between. The CDR3, as DNA: TGTGCCAGCAGCTTAGAGGGATACTATGGCTACACCTTC. Protein sequence: CASSLEGYYGYTF.

This clonotype was observed at least ten times. This rearrangement joins TRBV2 to TRBJ1-1, with a tentative D call TRBD1 (5 bases). Germline loops: CDR1 SNHLY, CDR2 FYNNEI. V lost 8 bases, J lost 1 base, and 11 bases lay in between. The CDR3 totals 13 residues. Here the CDR3 reads CASQDRANTEAFF. In DNA, the CDR3 is TGTGCCAGCCAAGACAGAGCGAACACTGAAGCTTTCTTT.

The rearrangement joins TRBV2 to TRBJ2-1, with 9 bases identical to TRBD2. Germline loops: CDR1 SNHLY, CDR2 FYNNEI. This CDR3 has 14 residues. The junction had 9 bases not matched to a gene; V was cut back by 6 bases and J by 9 bases. The CDR3 region has the DNA TGTGCCAGCAGAGGCGGTAGCGGGAGTGGTGAGCAGTTCTTC. Its translation is CASRGGSGSGEQFF.

The table lists this clonotype with many counts. The chain's CDR3 is CASSEALRTPNTGELFF. The CDR3 DNA follows: TGTGCCAGCAGTGAAGCTCTGAGGACTCCGAACACCGGGGAGCTGTTTTTT. The V call is TRBV2, the J call TRBJ2-2, with TRBD2 as a possible D gene (5 bases). The CDR3 spans 17 residues. Between the trimmed V and J ends, which lost 0 bases and 0 bases, there was a span of 11 bases. Per germline, CDR1 SNHLY and CDR2 FYNNEI.

Many counts were recorded for this clonotype. The chain uses TRBV24-1 and TRBJ2-5, with a weak D call TRBD1 (5 bases). This CDR3 has 13 residues. V gave up 11 bases and J gave up 2 bases, with 14 bases separating them. Looked up from germline, CDR1 is KGHDR and CDR2 is SFDVKD. The CDR3 DNA follows: TGTGCCATTTCAGGGCAGGGTCAAGAGACCCAGTACTTC. Amino acid sequence: CAISGQGQETQYF.

Concerning this clonotype itself: This sequence may be a read error, since a much larger clone differs from it by one base. The V and J genes are TRBV12-3 or TRBV12-4 and TRBJ1-2; tentatively, D is TRBD1 (6 bases). The CDR3 contains 19 residues. This CDR3 is CASSLDKEELGQRNYGYAF. Here the CDR3 DNA reads TGTGCCAGCAGTTTGGACAAGGAAGAACTTGGACAGAGAAACTATGGCTACGCCTTC.

In this sample, this clonotype turned up many times. The rearrangement uses TRBV10-3 and TRBJ2-7, with TRBD1 identical over 10 bases. The length of the CDR3 is 14 residues. With 11 bases clipped from V and 2 bases from J, the junction kept 9 bases outside the gene matches. CDR1 is ENHRY, CDR2 SYGVKD, per germline. CDR3 nucleotide sequence: TGTGCCTCAGCCGGGACAGGGGCTGCCTACGAGCAGTACTTC. This encodes CASAGTGAAYEQYF.

The chain uses TRBV2 and TRBJ1-5, with a possible D match to TRBD1 (5 bases). V dropped 6 bases and J dropped 7 bases, with 19 bases sitting between them. CDR1 and CDR2 (germline): SNHLY, FYNNEI. CDR3 length equals 15 residues. This CDR3 reads CASRGWAGVRQPQHF. The CDR3 coding sequence is TGTGCCAGCAGGGGATGGGCGGGGGTCCGACAGCCCCAGCATTTT.

The V and J genes are TRBV7-3 and TRBJ2-2; 7 nucleotides align to TRBD1. This CDR3 has 15 residues. Trimming took 5 bases from V and 4 from J; bases not matched to a gene: 7. In germline, CDR1 is SGHTA, CDR2 FQGTGA. The CDR3 here is CASSPTGVGTGELFF. CDR3 sequence (DNA): TGTGCCAGCAGCCCCACAGGGGTTGGCACCGGGGAGCTGTTTTTT.

This clonotype came up a few times. V is TRBV6-4 and J is TRBJ2-5, with 7 bases that match TRBD2. From germline, CDR1 is MRHNA and CDR2 SNTAGT. After removal of 5 bases from V and 5 bases from J, the junction contained 5 bases not matched to a gene. This CDR3 has 13 amino acids. CDR3: CASSPLSGETQYF. In nucleotides, the CDR3 is TGTGCCAGCAGTCCCCTTAGCGGGGAGACCCAGTACTTC.

At least ten counts were recorded for this clonotype. The rearrangement joins TRBV10-2 to TRBJ1-5; D is unresolved. Trimming removed 4 bases at V and 7 bases at J, with 11 bases between. The germline V gene has CDR1 WSHSY and CDR2 SAAADI. CDR3 length equals 13 residues. The DNA for the CDR3 is TGCGCCAGCAGTGGAGGTGGGTCCCAGCCCCAGCATTTT. Protein sequence: CASSGGGSQPQHF.

This chain connects TRBV7-9 to TRBJ2-5, with D tentatively TRBD1 (6 bases). In germline, CDR1 is SEHNR, CDR2 FQNEAQ (reference sequence). There are 15 residues in the CDR3. The V end lost 5 bases, the J end lost 0 bases, and 13 bases lay between the germline ends. CDR3 sequence reads: CASSPGEGDQETQYF. The CDR3 nucleotides are TGTGCCAGCAGCCCCGGCGAGGGGGACCAAGAGACCCAGTACTTC. The full variable domain, its missing parts supplied by reference TRBV7-9 and TRBJ2-5, is DTGVSQNPRHKITKRGQNVTFRCDPISEHNRLYWYRQTLGQGPEFLTYFQNEAQLEKSRLLSDRFSAERPKGSFSTLEIQRTEQGDSAMYLCASSPGEGDQETQYFGPGTRLLVL.

This clonotype was observed many times. The genes are TRBV24-1 and TRBJ1-5, with 9 positions matching TRBD1. The CDR3 consists of 12 residues. Germline V CDR1 and CDR2: KGHDR, SFDVKD. Trimming took 9 bases from V and 6 from J; bases not matched to a gene: 2. The CDR3 DNA is TGTGCCACCGGGACAGGGTTTCAGCCCCAGCATTTT. Translation gives CATGTGFQPQHF.